Presented here are 17 T cell receptor beta chains from one specimen sequenced in a study of cytomegalovirus exposure and HLA in healthy donors. With 60 Vbeta and 13 Jbeta primers, the PCR was carried out. Produced via immunoSEQ multiplex PCR; TCRdb's table is partial and in-frame only. The table records some 88,000 clones, more than 65% of them present only once. The source material was PBMCs. These receptor sequences come from a woman aged 18 to 35 in good health and CMV-seropositive.

This clone is a singleton in its sample. The chain has TRBV4-3 and TRBJ2-2; 9 bases fit TRBD2. The length of the CDR3 is 18 residues. CDR1 LGHNA and CDR2 YSLEER come from the germline V gene. With V trimmed by 3 bases and J by 0 bases, 8 bases remained unmatched. The CDR3 is CASSQAPSGAPNTGELFF. The CDR3 DNA is TGCGCCAGCAGCCAGGCACCTAGCGGGGCCCCGAACACCGGGGAGCTGTTTTTT.

J is TRBJ2-1 and V is TRBV2; the match to TRBD1 covers 7 bases. After removal of 6 bases from V and 9 bases from J, the junction contained 8 bases not matched to a gene. The V gene's germline CDR1 is SNHLY and CDR2 FYNNEI. The CDR3 is made up of 13 amino acids. CDR3 DNA sequence: TGTGCCAGCAGCGTAACAGGGGTTGGTGAGCAGTTCTTC. Amino acids: CASSVTGVGEQFF.

The V gene is TRBV27, the J gene TRBJ2-7, with D maybe TRBD2 (6 bases). Germline CDR1 reads MNHEY; CDR2 reads SMNVEV (reference sequence). Trimming pared 5 bases from V and 4 bases from J, leaving 12 bases between. The CDR3 sequence is 13 residues long. As DNA, the CDR3 is TGTGCCAGCAGTGTCGGGAGAATTTACGAGCAGTACTTC. Translating gives CASSVGRIYEQYF.

The J gene is TRBJ1-5, the V gene TRBV5-4; 9 bases line up with TRBD1. This CDR3 is 15 amino acids long. V lost 3 bases, J lost 1 base, and 2 bases stayed unmatched. CDR1 SGHNT and CDR2 YYREEE come from the germline V gene (reference sequence). The DNA for the CDR3 is TGTGCCAGCAGCTCACAGGGGGCCAGCAATCAGCCCCAGCATTTT. This codes for CASSSQGASNQPQHF.

The chain has TRBV9 and TRBJ2-1; 8 bases fit TRBD2. J was trimmed by 8 bases and V by 0 bases; bases with no gene match: 10. This CDR3 is 16 amino acids long. CDR1 and CDR2 from the germline V gene are SGDLS and YYNGEE. The CDR3: CASSVEGVAGNYEQFF. CDR3 sequence (DNA): TGTGCCAGCAGCGTAGAGGGGGTAGCGGGGAACTATGAGCAGTTCTTC.

The chain carries TRBV5-1 and TRBJ2-2; D unclear. V shed 4 bases and J shed 3 bases, with 10 bases lying between them. Germline V gene data show CDR1 as SGHRS and CDR2 as YFSETQ. This CDR3 is built from 14 residues. This chain's CDR3 is CASSPPLDTGELFF. Written as DNA, the CDR3 is TGCGCCAGCAGCCCCCCACTCGACACCGGGGAGCTGTTTTTT.

V and J are TRBV4-2 and TRBJ2-5; TRBD1 matches 7 bases. Germline V lookup: CDR1 LGHNA, CDR2 YNFKEQ. The V gene end was trimmed by 6 bases and the J gene end by 2 bases; junction bases not matched to a gene: 6. This CDR3 has 14 residues. CDR3 nucleotides: TGTGCCAGCAGTCGACAGGGCCCACAAGAGACCCAGTACTTC. Translating it yields CASSRQGPQETQYF.

The rearrangement links TRBV13 to TRBJ2-1, with TRBD1 as a possible D gene (5 bases). Germline CDR1 is PRHDT and CDR2 is FYEKMQ (reference sequence). V was clipped by 3 bases and J by 8 bases, with 11 bases between them. The CDR3 spans 13 residues. CDR3 nucleotides: TGTGCCAGCAGCTTCGCCCTAGGGGATGAGCAGTTCTTC. It translates to CASSFALGDEQFF.

The rearrangement uses TRBV7-2 and TRBJ1-6; a possible D gene is TRBD1 (5 bases). V lost 4 bases and J lost 7, with 8 bases in between. This CDR3 is 13 amino acids long. The germline V gene has CDR1 SGHTA and CDR2 FQGNSA. This chain's CDR3 is CASSSPGNSPLHF. CDR3 nucleotides: TGTGCCAGCAGCTCCCCAGGGAATTCACCCCTCCACTTT.

Concerning this clone: The junction departs from germline at one end; a sequencing error may be responsible. The chain joins TRBV4-1 to TRBJ2-7; 10 bases map to TRBD1. This CDR3 comprises 14 residues. Germline V CDR1 and CDR2: MGHRA, YSYEKL. The CDR3: CASSLGQGNYEQHF. CDR3 in DNA: TGCGCCAGCAGCCTGGGACAGGGGAACTACGAGCAGCACTTC.

The chain combines TRBV21-1 with TRBJ2-7; TRBD2, the table's D call, was not compared with the DNA. TRBV21-1 is listed as a pseudogene. The CDR3 runs to 15 residues. In DNA, the CDR3 is TGTGCCAGCACCTTCCCGGGGGTGAAGGCCTACGAGCAGTACTTC. This sequence encodes CASTFPGVKAYEQYF.

The rearrangement uses TRBV28 and TRBJ1-5; D perhaps matches TRBD1 (5 bases). Trimming took 4 bases from V and 9 from J, leaving 16 bases between them. Germline V lookup: CDR1 MDHEN, CDR2 SYDVKM. The CDR3 runs 14 residues. CDR3 coding DNA: TGTGCCAGCAGTTCGGGGGGAAAACATCGGCCCCAGCATTTT. Residues: CASSSGGKHRPQHF.

J is TRBJ1-2 and V is TRBV29-1, with no clear D. Trimming pared 3 bases from V and 1 base from J, leaving 12 bases between. The V gene's germline CDR1 is SQVTM and CDR2 ANQGSEA. The CDR3 covers 14 residues. The CDR3 spells CSVDLVSYNYGYTF. CDR3 nucleotides: TGCAGCGTTGATCTCGTATCGTATAACTATGGCTACACCTTC.

In its sample, this clone was seen once. J is TRBJ1-2 and V is TRBV19; D is ambiguous. Germline V gives CDR1 LNHDA, CDR2 SQIVND (reference sequence). The V and J ends lost 3 bases and 8 bases respectively, with 16 bases between them. The CDR3 is 14 residues long. The CDR3 spells CASSILTLQGGYTF. The DNA of the CDR3 is TGTGCCAGTAGTATCCTGACACTCCAAGGAGGCTACACCTTC.

The rearrangement links TRBV2 to TRBJ2-7, with a weak D call TRBD2 (6 bases). The germline V gene has CDR1 SNHLY and CDR2 FYNNEI. V lost 4 bases to trimming and J lost 2 bases, with 18 bases between them. CDR3 length: 16 residues. This CDR3 is CASSAIPGLQAYEQYF. Written as DNA, the CDR3 is TGTGCCAGCAGTGCGATCCCGGGACTCCAAGCCTACGAGCAGTACTTC.

This chain joins TRBV9 and TRBJ2-1; D is ambiguous. V was clipped by 4 bases and J by 3 bases, with 17 bases between them. The germline V gene encodes CDR1 SGDLS and CDR2 YYNGEE. The CDR3 totals 16 residues. The CDR3 nucleotides are TGTGCCAGCAGCCCCGAGGTCCTCACCTTCTACAATGAGCAGTTCTTC. It encodes CASSPEVLTFYNEQFF.

In its sample, this clone was seen a few times. The chain recombines TRBV5-5 with TRBJ1-3, with D possibly being TRBD1 (6 bases). V was pared by 8 bases and J by 1 base, with 16 bases between. CDR1 is SGHKS and CDR2 is YYEKEE in the germline V gene (reference sequence). This CDR3 is built from 15 residues. The CDR3 DNA follows: TGTGCCAGTCGAAATTCAGGGGAATCTGGAAACACCATATATTTT. Encoded protein: CASRNSGESGNTIYF.